These 19 T cell receptor beta chains came from one sample sequenced in a study of T cells in localized non-small cell lung cancer. Profiled with immunoSEQ multiplex PCR; TCRdb holds only in-frame clones, not every one. The sample has around 14,000 clones, about 80% seen once; the top ten hold approximately 4.2%. This material consisted of peripheral blood, taken before any cancer treatment. The receptors here all came from a female donor older than 55 with stage I squamous cell lung carcinoma.

The chain has TRBV5-5 and TRBJ1-5; maybe TRBD1 (6 bases). This CDR3 has 15 amino acids. The germline gives CDR1 SGHKS, CDR2 YYEKEE (reference sequence). Deletions cut 3 bases from V and 3 bases from J, with 13 bases between. CDR3 nucleotide sequence: TGTGCCAGCAGCTCCCAGCCAGGGGCCAATCAGCCCCAGCATTTT. It yields the protein CASSSQPGANQPQHF.

This clone was recorded a few times. The CDR3 is CASEGGPYGYTF. CDR3 nucleotide sequence: TGTGCCAGCGAGGGGGGTCCCTATGGCTACACCTTC. J is TRBJ1-2 and V is TRBV2; D might be TRBD1 (6 bases). The V end was cut by 8 bases, the J end by 4 bases, with 11 bases between. Germline V lookup: CDR1 SNHLY, CDR2 FYNNEI. The CDR3 contains 12 residues. The full variable domain, with the rest looked up from reference TRBV2 and TRBJ1-2, is EPEVTQTPSHQVTQMGQEVILRCVPISNHLYFYWYRQILGQKVEFLVSFYNNEISEKSEIFDDQFSVERPDGSNFTLKIRSTKLEDSAMYFCASEGGPYGYTFGSGTRLTVV.

This clone was counted only a few times. The J gene is TRBJ2-5, the V gene TRBV7-3; 7 bases align to TRBD2. Losses at the gene ends were 5 bases for V and 6 bases for J; bases not matched to a gene: 9. The CDR3 covers 14 residues. The germline V gene has CDR1 SGHTA and CDR2 FQGTGA. CDR3 sequence: CASSAAGVGKTQYF. The CDR3 DNA reads TGTGCCAGCAGCGCTGCGGGGGTGGGTAAGACCCAGTACTTC.

The chain links TRBV25-1 to TRBJ2-5; 7 nucleotides agree with TRBD2. The germline V gene has CDR1 MGHDK and CDR2 SYGVNS. Germline trimming cut 8 bases from V and 5 bases from J; bases unmatched to any gene: 5. The CDR3 runs to 12 residues. The CDR3 sequence: CASGRRGETQYF. CDR3 in DNA: TGTGCCAGCGGGCGGCGGGGGGAGACCCAGTACTTC.

The chain employs TRBV14 and TRBJ1-6, with TRBD1 as a possible D gene (6 bases). Looked up from germline, CDR1 is SGHDN and CDR2 is FVKESK. There are 19 residues in the CDR3. Trimming took 6 bases from V and 3 from J, leaving 24 bases between them. CDR3 residues: CASSVRRDPRDIYNSPLHF. The CDR3 DNA reads TGTGCCAGCAGTGTTCGAAGAGACCCCAGGGACATCTATAATTCACCCCTCCACTTT.

This clone was seen more than once but under ten times. CDR3 coding DNA: TGTGCCAGCTCACCCGACCATACCACAGATACGCAGTATTTT. This gives the protein CASSPDHTTDTQYF. J is TRBJ2-3 and V is TRBV18; no clear D gene. This CDR3 is built from 14 residues. Germline CDR1 is KGHSH and CDR2 is LQKENI. The ends were cut back, 3 bases at V and 2 bases at J, with 9 bases in the middle.

A single count supports this clone. This rearrangement joins TRBV11-3 to TRBJ2-3; D tentatively fits TRBD1 or TRBD2 (5 bases each). The germline V gene has CDR1 SGHNT and CDR2 YENEEA. This CDR3 contains 16 residues. Trimming removed 4 bases from V and 0 bases from J, with 14 bases in between. CDR3 in DNA: TGTGCCAGCAGCTCCGAGGGGCGAATTAGCACAGATACGCAGTATTTT. It translates to CASSSEGRISTDTQYF.

The chain is built from TRBV5-1 and TRBJ2-5; TRBD2 matches at 7 bases. CDR1 is SGHRS and CDR2 is YFSETQ in the germline V gene. The trim removed 6 bases at V and 2 bases at J, leaving 7 bases unmatched. The CDR3 is 14 amino acids. CDR3 sequence (DNA): TGCGCCAGCAACGCCTTAGCGGGTCAAGAGACCCAGTACTTC. Translated: CASNALAGQETQYF.

This clone was detected only a few times. The rearrangement joins TRBV7-9 to TRBJ2-7; unclear D gene. The CDR3 contains 12 residues. Germline CDR1 and CDR2: SEHNR and FQNEAQ (reference sequence). V was shortened by 5 bases and J by 5 bases, with 10 bases between the two germline ends. The CDR3 nucleotides read TGTGCCAGCAGCCCCGGCCAGGACGAGCAGTACTTC. Encoded protein: CASSPGQDEQYF.

The rearrangement links TRBV4-1 to TRBJ1-2; the D gene is possibly TRBD1 (6 bases). The germline V and J ends were trimmed by 4 bases and 8 bases, with 23 bases remaining between them. The CDR3 contains 16 residues. Germline V gives CDR1 MGHRA, CDR2 YSYEKL. The CDR3 reads CASSRPSGAEGGGYTF. The CDR3 bases are TGCGCCAGCAGCCGACCATCCGGGGCCGAGGGGGGAGGCTACACCTTC.

The chain joins TRBV14 to TRBJ1-6; D gene uncertain. Between the trimmed V and J ends, which lost 2 bases and 8 bases, there was a span of 10 bases. The CDR3 contains 14 residues. The germline V gene encodes CDR1 SGHDN and CDR2 FVKESK. The CDR3 nucleotides read TGTGCCAGCAGCCAACACCAGTGGGATTCACCCCTCCACTTT. Translated: CASSQHQWDSPLHF.

The chain joins TRBV5-8 to TRBJ2-2; perhaps D is TRBD1 or TRBD2 (5 bases each). Between the trimmed V and J ends, which lost 5 bases and 6 bases, there was a span of 23 bases. The CDR3 runs 17 residues. CDR1 and CDR2 (germline): SGHTS, YDEGEE. The CDR3 nucleotides are TGTGCCAGCAGTAAGATGGGACCTTCGCTCGTCGCCGGGGAGCTGTTTTTT. This sequence encodes CASSKMGPSLVAGELFF.

The V and J genes are TRBV6-1 and TRBJ1-4, with 11 bases lining up with TRBD1. This CDR3 contains 15 residues. CDR1 MNHNS and CDR2 SASEGT come from the germline V gene. V lost 5 bases, J lost 7 bases, and 6 bases stayed unmatched. Written as DNA, the CDR3 is TGTGCCAGCAGTACGGACAGGGGGCACGGTGAAAAACTGTTTTTT. Translating gives CASSTDRGHGEKLFF.

The CDR3 protein is CASSQDLLGLAPREQYF. CDR3 in DNA: TGCGCCAGCAGCCAAGATCTGCTAGGACTAGCCCCCCGAGAGCAGTACTTC. The chain is built from TRBV4-1 and TRBJ2-7; 8 bases line up with TRBD2. J lost 7 bases, V lost 0 bases, and 14 bases had no gene match. The CDR3 sequence is 17 residues long. Germline V CDR1 and CDR2: MGHRA, YSYEKL.

The CDR3, as DNA: TGCGCCAGCAGCAAGACAGGGTTCTATGAGCAGTTCTTC. Its translation is CASSKTGFYEQFF. J is TRBJ2-1 and V is TRBV5-1, with 7 bases matching TRBD1. CDR3 length: 13 amino acids. V shed 4 bases and J 8 bases; nucleotides not matched to a gene: 6. Per germline, CDR1 SGHRS and CDR2 YFSETQ.

V is TRBV14 and J is TRBJ1-6; possible D gene TRBD1, 6 bases. Trimming stripped 3 bases from V and 7 bases from J, with 22 bases between. The CDR3 sequence is 18 residues long. The germline CDR1 and CDR2 sequences are SGHDN and FVKESK. CDR3 sequence: CASSQHRALGAMNSPLHF. CDR3 bases: TGTGCCAGCAGCCAGCACAGGGCCCTAGGGGCTATGAATTCACCCCTCCACTTT.

V and J are TRBV7-9 and TRBJ1-4; 7 bases are a match to TRBD1. Losses at the gene ends were 6 bases for V and 7 bases for J; bases not matched to a gene: 11. The CDR3 extends over 15 amino acids. Germline CDR1 SEHNR, CDR2 FQNEAQ (reference sequence). The CDR3 bases are TGTGCCAGCAGTCTACCGGGACAGTCTATTGAAAAACTGTTTTTT. Amino acid sequence: CASSLPGQSIEKLFF.

CDR3 nucleotides: TGTGCCAGCAGTGCCCTAGGCGCGGGACAGGGGGCCTACGAGCAGTACTTC. Its protein product is CASSALGAGQGAYEQYF. The rearrangement joins TRBV25-1 to TRBJ2-7; the match to TRBD1 covers 11 bases. Looked up from germline, CDR1 is MGHDK and CDR2 is SYGVNS. The CDR3 totals 17 residues. J was trimmed by 2 bases and V by 4 bases; bases with no gene match: 10.

The genes are TRBV30 and TRBJ1-2, with 10 nucleotides matching TRBD1. The V gene end was trimmed by 1 base and the J gene end by 7 bases; junction bases not matched to a gene: 9. In germline, CDR1 is GTSNPN, CDR2 SVGIG (reference sequence). CDR3 length: 15 residues. CDR3 residues: CAWSAKRQGASGYTF. In nucleotides, the CDR3 is TGTGCCTGGAGTGCGAAAAGACAGGGGGCGAGTGGCTACACCTTC.